This T cell receptor beta chain comes out of a study of beta chain features in type 1 diabetes. At the level of the study: The patients were much like the healthy donors in age, gender and cell yields.

Germline CDR1 is ENHRY and CDR2 is SYGVKD. Trimming cost V 6 bases and J 5 bases; bases outside gene matches: 12. CDR3 size: 16 residues. Study-wide results and limits: TCRB CDR3s from Type 1 diabetes patients were moderately but significantly shorter in all four CD4+ subsets. Across patients, naive, central memory and Treg TCRB repertoires exhibited apparently greater similarity than was observed across healthy donors.

This clone occurred a few times. The antigen remains unidentified. One heparinised draw of blood, averaging roughly 0.12 L, came from each donor. Reverse transcribing all isolated RNA meant expressed TCRB transcripts were sequenced. Using immunoSEQ multiplex PCR, the repertoire was profiled, and TCRdb retains in-frame clones only, with some absent. The sample lists around 500,000 clones, 25% to 35% occurring once. This TCR was recovered from a man between 18 and 35 years old in good health. This chain links TRBV10-3 with TRBJ2-7; 11 positions match TRBD2. The sequenced sample was naive CD4+ T cells from blood. The CDR3 DNA reads TGTGCCATCAGGGATAACCCTAGCGGGAGGAAAAACGAGCAGTACTTC. Translating it yields CAIRDNPSGRKNEQYF.